The rows below give T cell receptor beta chains drawn from one sample of a study of blood T cell repertoires in COVID-19. The data were produced by immunoSEQ multiplex PCR, yet TCRdb's version contains in-frame clones alone and is incomplete. The table lists about 320,000 clones, 80% to 90% of them singletons, with about 5% in the top ten. Sequenced material: PBMCs or T cells enriched from blood (not recorded which). Source of these receptors: a man between 25 and 39 years old who had recovered from COVID-19. The CDR3 runs from the conserved cysteine through the conserved F or W. The D gene is left open where the match is weak. The size of a clone is reported for some rows only, either as once, few or many, or as a class for expanded clones.

cdr3_aa cdr3_nt j_call v_call clone_size cdr3_length d_call
CASSYTGGQGQETQYF TGTGCCAGCAGTTACACTGGCGGACAGGGCCAAGAGACCCAGTACTTC TRBJ2-5 TRBV6-2/TRBV6-3 . 16 TRBD1
CASSYGTFYNEQFF TGTGCCAGCAGCTACGGGACTTTTTACAATGAGCAGTTCTTC TRBJ2-1 TRBV5-6 once 14 .
CASSSYAGELFF TGTGCCAGCAGCTCCTATGCGGGGGAGCTGTTTTTT TRBJ2-2 TRBV28 . 12 .
CASSQVAAEAYEQYF TGTGCCAGCAGCCAAGTTGCCGCAGAGGCCTACGAGCAGTACTTC TRBJ2-7 TRBV3-1/TRBV3-2 . 15 .
CASSPAATETQYF TGCGCCAGCAGCCCCGCGGCTACTGAGACCCAGTACTTC TRBJ2-5 TRBV4-1 . 13 .
CASSETGQSYEQYF TGTGCCAGCAGTGAAACAGGACAGTCCTACGAGCAGTACTTC TRBJ2-7 TRBV6-1 . 14 .
CASSVADSRYEQYF TGTGCCAGCAGCGTAGCTGACAGCCGCTACGAGCAGTACTTC TRBJ2-7 TRBV9 . 14 .
CASSQVQGNSPLHF TGCGCCAGCAGCCAAGTACAGGGTAATTCACCCCTCCACTTT TRBJ1-6 TRBV4-1 few 14 .
CASSVIAGGTDTQYF TGTGCCAGCAGTGTTATAGCGGGGGGCACAGATACGCAGTATTTT TRBJ2-3 TRBV2 . 15 TRBD2
CASSIVGSTYEQYF TGTGCCAGTAGTATAGTTGGCAGTACCTACGAGCAGTACTTC TRBJ2-7 TRBV19 . 14 .
CASSLAYIGTGSPDTQYF TGTGCCAGCAGCCTGGCATACATCGGGACAGGGTCCCCAGATACGCAGTATTTT TRBJ2-3 TRBV5-8 once 18 TRBD1
CASSSLDYPTTDTQYF TGTGCCAGCAGCTCTTTGGACTATCCGACCACAGATACGCAGTATTTT TRBJ2-3 TRBV7-3 . 16 .
CASSLKGNEQYF TGTGCCAGCAGCTTAAAGGGGAACGAGCAGTACTTC TRBJ2-7 TRBV7-9 . 12 .
CASSTTSLNSPLHF TGTGCCAGCAGTACGACAAGCCTTAATTCACCCCTCCACTTT TRBJ1-6 TRBV6-5 once 14 .
CASSLYDGYTF TGTGCCAGCAGCCTCTACGATGGCTACACCTTC TRBJ1-2 TRBV28 . 11 .
CASSPGTGGEEKLFF TGTGCCAGCTCACCCGGGACAGGGGGAGAGGAAAAACTGTTTTTT TRBJ1-4 TRBV18 once 15 TRBD1
CASSWGLAGGRSYNEQFF TGTGCCAGCAGTTGGGGACTAGCGGGGGGCCGTTCCTACAATGAGCAGTTCTTC TRBJ2-1 TRBV28 . 18 TRBD2
CASSSQTGDPDTQYF TGTGCCAGCAGTTCGCAGACAGGGGACCCAGATACGCAGTATTTT TRBJ2-3 TRBV28 . 15 TRBD1
CASSPRQGYYGYTF TGTGCCAGCAGCCCCCGACAGGGGTACTATGGCTACACCTTC TRBJ1-2 TRBV7-2 . 14 TRBD1
CASVSGLRTEAFF TGTGCTAGTGTTTCCGGGTTGAGGACTGAAGCTTTCTTT TRBJ1-1 TRBV12-5 . 13 .
CASSFQGRGETQYF TGTGCCAGCAGTTTTCAAGGACGGGGTGAGACCCAGTACTTC TRBJ2-5 TRBV27 . 14 .
CATSDLTGTEAFF TGTGCCACCAGTGATTTGACAGGGACTGAAGCTTTCTTT TRBJ1-1 TRBV24-1 . 13 .
CASSKGTKWEQYF TGTGCCAGTAGTAAAGGGACAAAGTGGGAGCAGTACTTC TRBJ2-7 TRBV19 . 13 .
CASSEFLGYTF TGTGCCAGCAGTGAATTTCTTGGCTACACCTTC TRBJ1-2 TRBV2 . 11 .
CAWSVSGNSNQPQHF TGTGCCTGGAGTGTGTCGGGGAATAGCAATCAGCCCCAGCATTTT TRBJ1-5 TRBV30 . 15 .
CASSLARAEAFF TGTGCCAGCAGCTTAGCCAGGGCTGAAGCTTTCTTT TRBJ1-1 TRBV11-1 . 12 .
CASRAQGREPQHF TGTGCCAGCAGGGCACAGGGGCGAGAGCCCCAGCATTTT TRBJ1-5 TRBV12-3/TRBV12-4 . 13 TRBD1
CASSSWRTGASGELFF TGTGCCAGCAGCTCTTGGAGGACAGGGGCGAGCGGGGAGCTGTTTTTT TRBJ2-2 TRBV7-9 . 16 TRBD1
CASSLVVSVRQPFTSGYTF TGTGCCAGCAGCTTGGTGGTAAGTGTGAGACAGCCCTTTACGTCAGGCTACACCTTC TRBJ1-2 TRBV11-2 . 19 .
CASSRGQGYNEQFF TGCGCCAGCAGCCGAGGACAGGGCTACAATGAGCAGTTCTTC TRBJ2-1 TRBV4-1 . 14 TRBD1
CANKDTPYEQYF TGTGCCAACAAGGACACCCCCTACGAGCAGTACTTC TRBJ2-7 TRBV14 . 12 .
CASGRQGYGYTF TGTGCTAGTGGCCGACAGGGCTATGGCTACACCTTC TRBJ1-2 TRBV12-5 once 12 TRBD1
CASSLFGRVGRGGANVLTF TGTGCCAGCAGTTTATTTGGGCGAGTAGGGCGGGGAGGGGCCAACGTCCTGACTTTC TRBJ2-6 TRBV27 . 19 .
CASSEMRSRANYGYTF TGCGCCAGCAGTGAAATGCGTTCCAGGGCTAACTATGGCTACACCTTC TRBJ1-2 TRBV23-1 once 16 .
CANQDWTGGQFF TGTGCCAACCAAGACTGGACAGGAGGGCAGTTCTTC TRBJ2-1 TRBV6-5 . 12 TRBD1
CASSYGQGSEQFF TGTGCCAGCAGTTACGGACAGGGTAGTGAGCAGTTCTTC TRBJ2-1 TRBV6-5 . 13 TRBD1
CASSTSLGPLPNSPLHF TGTGCCAGCAGCACTTCCCTTGGGCCCCTTCCGAATTCACCCCTCCACTTT TRBJ1-6 TRBV21-1 few 17 .
CASSMFGGANTGELFF TGTGCCAGTAGTATGTTTGGGGGGGCGAACACCGGGGAGCTGTTTTTT TRBJ2-2 TRBV19 . 16 TRBD2
CASSDLAGPDEQYF TGTGCCAGCAGTGATCTGGCAGGGCCCGACGAGCAGTACTTC TRBJ2-7 TRBV2 . 14 .
CASSPESTGVGQPQHF TGCGCCAGCAGCCCGGAGTCCACAGGGGTAGGCCAGCCCCAGCATTTT TRBJ1-5 TRBV5-1 . 16 TRBD1